This passage covers 14 T cell receptor beta chains from one sample sequenced in a study of T cells after somatic rescue of genetic block. Assay: immunoSEQ multiplex PCR; the TCRdb copy retains only in-frame clones and omits some. Of some 9,100 clones in the sample, around 70% were seen once. Sample: peripheral blood mononuclear cells (PBMCs). The origin of the receptors is a boy aged 5 to 17.

This clone was detected only a few times. The rearrangement links TRBV5-1 to TRBJ2-3; 10 nucleotides align to TRBD2. This CDR3 has 15 residues. Germline lookup yields CDR1 SGHRS and CDR2 YFSETQ. V lost 2 bases to trimming and J lost 2 bases; unmatched junction nucleotides: 2. CDR3 amino acids: CASSLLAGITDTQYF. The CDR3 DNA is TGCGCCAGCAGCTTACTAGCGGGGATCACAGATACGCAGTATTTT.

The V gene is TRBV18, the J gene TRBJ2-7, with 13 bases lining up with TRBD2. Trimming took 5 bases from V and 4 from J; bases not matched to a gene: 8. Germline-derived CDR1 and CDR2 are KGHSH and LQKENI. The CDR3 consists of 16 residues. The CDR3 region is CASSRTGTSGTYEQYF. The CDR3 DNA follows: TGTGCCAGCTCAAGAACCGGGACTAGCGGGACATACGAGCAGTACTTC.

The DNA for the CDR3 is TGTGCCAGCAGCTACTTAGCGGGGGGGCTCTCCTACAATGAGCAGTTCTTC. Protein sequence: CASSYLAGGLSYNEQFF. This chain uses TRBV7-8 with TRBJ2-1, with 11 bases identical to TRBD2. The length of the CDR3 is 17 residues. The V gene end was trimmed by 4 bases and the J gene end by 0 bases; junction bases not matched to a gene: 5. Germline-derived CDR1 and CDR2 are SGHVS and FQNEAQ.

This rearrangement joins TRBV10-3 to TRBJ1-6; 7 bases fit TRBD1. CDR3 size: 15 residues. The ends lost 0 bases at V and 5 bases at J; junction bases unmatched: 1. Germline V gene sequence: CDR1 ENHRY, CDR2 SYGVKD. CDR3 loop: CAISESGQNNSPLHF. The CDR3 nucleotides are TGTGCCATCAGTGAGTCGGGACAGAATAATTCACCCCTCCACTTT.

This clone occurred once. V and J are TRBV14 and TRBJ2-7, with a weak D call TRBD1 (5 bases). CDR3 size: 16 residues. The germline V gene has CDR1 SGHDN and CDR2 FVKESK. V lost 2 bases to trimming and J lost 1 base, with 15 bases between them. The CDR3 bases are TGTGCCAGCAGCCAAATCCAAAGGGGCGGATCCTACGAGCAGTACTTC. Translated, it gives CASSQIQRGGSYEQYF. Full variable domain (outside the CDR3, taken from reference TRBV14 and TRBJ2-7): EAGVTQFPSHSVIEKGQTVTLRCDPISGHDNLYWYRRVMGKEIKFLLHFVKESKQDESGMPNNRFLAERTGGTYSTLKVQPAELEDSGVYFCASSQIQRGGSYEQYFGPGTRLTVT.

The rearrangement links TRBV5-1 to TRBJ2-3; the match to TRBD2 covers 7 bases. Germline-derived CDR1 and CDR2 are SGHRS and YFSETQ. This CDR3 spans 18 amino acids. Losses at the gene ends were 2 bases for V and 0 bases for J; bases not matched to a gene: 12. This chain's CDR3 is CASSFNVWAGVSTDTQYF. The CDR3 DNA is TGCGCCAGCAGCTTCAATGTGTGGGCGGGGGTTAGCACAGATACGCAGTATTTT.

The chain carries TRBV10-3 and TRBJ2-2; unclear D gene. The germline V gene has CDR1 ENHRY and CDR2 SYGVKD. The CDR3 runs to 15 residues. V was clipped by 2 bases and J by 4 bases, with 11 bases between them. The chain's CDR3 is CAISEGDWATGELFF. CDR3 DNA sequence: TGTGCCATCAGTGAGGGGGATTGGGCCACCGGGGAGCTGTTTTTT.

The rearrangement uses TRBV19 and TRBJ2-7; 10 bases line up with TRBD1. CDR1 is LNHDA, CDR2 SQIVND, per germline (reference sequence). The CDR3 contains 15 residues. V was clipped by 1 base and J by 2 bases; unmatched bases: 2. The CDR3 nucleotides are TGTGCCAGTAGTATAGCGGGGACAGGGGCCTACGAGCAGTACTTC. This encodes CASSIAGTGAYEQYF.

This chain uses TRBV16 with TRBJ2-3, with 8 bases lining up with TRBD1. The J segment lost 2 bases and the V segment lost 4 bases, leaving 8 bases of the junction unmatched. CDR1 KGHSY and CDR2 FQNENV come from the germline V gene. The CDR3 has 16 residues. CDR3 loop: CASSLTRTGITDTQYF. For the CDR3, the DNA is TGTGCCAGCAGCCTCACGAGGACAGGGATCACAGATACGCAGTATTTT.

The sample holds one count of this clone. The CDR3 bases are TGCGCCAGCAGCTTGGCCGGGACAGGGGTCCCCTACGAGCAGTACTTC. It is translated as CASSLAGTGVPYEQYF. The V gene is TRBV5-1, the J gene TRBJ2-7; 10 bases align to TRBD1. This CDR3 region has 16 residues. Germline V gene data show CDR1 as SGHRS and CDR2 as YFSETQ. V trimming: 0 bases; J trimming: 2 bases; junction bases outside the gene matches: 5.

The chain carries TRBV27 and TRBJ2-3; TRBD1 agrees at 7 bases. The J segment lost 2 bases and the V segment lost 0 bases, leaving 11 bases of the junction unmatched. The CDR3 loop spans 18 amino acids. From germline, CDR1 is MNHEY and CDR2 SMNVEV (reference sequence). CDR3 loop: CASSLSDPGQHYTDTQYF. The CDR3 DNA sequence: TGTGCCAGCAGTTTATCGGACCCGGGACAGCATTACACAGATACGCAGTATTTT.

V is TRBV7-6 and J is TRBJ2-2; 12 bases match TRBD1. There are 16 residues in the CDR3. In germline, CDR1 is SGHVS, CDR2 FNYEAQ. V dropped 5 bases and J dropped 6; count of bases not matched to a gene: 7. Here the CDR3 DNA reads TGTGCCAGCAGCCCCGGGACAGGGGGCGCGGCCGGGGAGCTGTTTTTT. This codes for CASSPGTGGAAGELFF.

The chain links TRBV5-6 to TRBJ2-7, with 11 bases lining up with TRBD2. V gave up 0 bases and J gave up 4 bases; unmatched junction bases: 3. Germline lookup yields CDR1 SGHDT and CDR2 YYEEEE. CDR3 length: 15 residues. The CDR3 nucleotides read TGTGCCAGCAGCTTGGTTGGGACTAGCGGATACGAGCAGTACTTC. Protein product: CASSLVGTSGYEQYF. Looking up the rest from reference TRBV5-6 and TRBJ2-7 gives the full variable domain: DAGVTQSPTHLIKTRGQQVTLRCSPKSGHDTVSWYQQALGQGPQFIFQYYEEEERQRGNFPDRFSGHQFPNYSSELNVNALLLGDSALYLCASSLVGTSGYEQYFGPGTRLTVT.

The table lists this clone with a count of one. The chain couples TRBV7-8 to TRBJ1-6, with D possibly matching TRBD1 (6 bases). V lost 5 bases and J 7 bases, leaving 12 bases between the germline ends. CDR1 is SGHVS, CDR2 FQNEAQ, per germline. The CDR3 totals 14 residues. The DNA of the CDR3 is TGTGCCAGCAGCCTATATACAGGGAATTCACCCCTCCACTTT. Amino acids: CASSLYTGNSPLHF. The entire variable domain, with the rest obtained from reference TRBV7-8 and TRBJ1-6, is as follows: GAGVSQSPRYKVAKRGQDVALRCDPISGHVSLFWYQQALGQGPEFLTYFQNEAQLDKSGLPSDRFFAERPEGSVSTLKIQRTQQEDSAVYLCASSLYTGNSPLHFGNGTRLTVT.